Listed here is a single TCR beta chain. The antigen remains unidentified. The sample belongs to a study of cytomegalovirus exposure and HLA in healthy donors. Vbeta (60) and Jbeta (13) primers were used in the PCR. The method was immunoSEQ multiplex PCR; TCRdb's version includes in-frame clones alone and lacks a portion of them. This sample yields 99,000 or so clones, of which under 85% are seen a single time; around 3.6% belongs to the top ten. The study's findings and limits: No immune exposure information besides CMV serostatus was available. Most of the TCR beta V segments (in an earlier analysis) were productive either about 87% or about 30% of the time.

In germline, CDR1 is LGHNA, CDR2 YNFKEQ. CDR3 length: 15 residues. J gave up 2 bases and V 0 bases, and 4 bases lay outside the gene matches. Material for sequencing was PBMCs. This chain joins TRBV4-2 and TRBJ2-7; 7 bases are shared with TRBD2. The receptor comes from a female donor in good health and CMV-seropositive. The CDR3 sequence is CASSQDSGGTYEQYF. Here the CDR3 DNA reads TGTGCCAGCAGCCAAGACTCCGGGGGGACCTACGAGCAGTACTTC.